One sample yielded the 25 T cell receptor beta chains listed below, sequenced in a study of OX40 agonist ivuxolimab in advanced cancers. Sequenced by immunoSEQ multiplex PCR; TCRdb stores in-frame clones only, minus some. The top ten clones hold 0.9% to 1.2% of a sample with some 140,000 clones, just over 90% of them seen once. Material: CD4+ or CD8+ T cells sorted from blood, obtained in a trial of the OX40 agonist ivuxolimab. The receptors were sampled from an adult with an advanced solid tumor such as melanoma, head and neck, liver or kidney cancer.

The rearrangement uses TRBV11-1 and TRBJ1-1, with 7 bases identical to TRBD1. V lost 5 bases to trimming and J lost 4 bases; unmatched junction nucleotides: 7. Germline loops: CDR1 SGHAT, CDR2 FQDESV (reference sequence). The length of the CDR3 is 14 residues. The CDR3 loop reads CASSQQGSSTEAFF. The CDR3, as DNA: TGTGCCAGCAGCCAACAGGGGAGTAGCACTGAAGCTTTCTTT.

The rearrangement uses TRBV27 and TRBJ2-2; 7 bases align to TRBD1. The germline V gene has CDR1 MNHEY and CDR2 SMNVEV (reference sequence). There are 13 residues in the CDR3. The V gene end was trimmed by 6 bases and the J gene end by 6 bases; junction bases not matched to a gene: 4. DNA for the CDR3: TGTGCCAGCAGCATAGGGGGCTCCGGGGAGCTGTTTTTT. Its protein is CASSIGGSGELFF.

The DNA for the CDR3 is TGTGCCAGCAGTGAACGGACAGGAAGGGGTGCAGATACGCAGTATTTT. Translating gives CASSERTGRGADTQYF. The chain employs TRBV6-1 and TRBJ2-3; 7 nucleotides agree with TRBD1. The CDR3 has 16 amino acids. V was pared by 2 bases and J by 4 bases, with 9 bases of the junction left unmatched. Germline CDR1 MNHNS, CDR2 SASEGT.

The V call is TRBV4-2, the J call TRBJ1-1, with TRBD1 identical over 8 bases. The CDR3 totals 16 residues. The V and J ends lost 0 bases and 4 bases, in that order; junction bases with no gene match: 7. Germline V gene lookup returns CDR1 LGHNA and CDR2 YNFKEQ. CDR3 amino acids: CASSQDRGRGITEAFF. The CDR3 region has the DNA TGTGCCAGCAGCCAAGACAGGGGGCGTGGGATCACTGAAGCTTTCTTT.

V and J are TRBV27 and TRBJ1-2, with 10 bases lining up with TRBD1. The CDR3 is made up of 15 amino acids. Germline V gene sequence: CDR1 MNHEY, CDR2 SMNVEV (reference sequence). Unmatched junction bases numbered 6, after V lost 5 bases and J lost 3 bases. CDR3 bases: TGTGCCAGCAGTCTTACCGGGACAGGGGACTATGGCTACACCTTC. It is translated as CASSLTGTGDYGYTF.

This clone came up a few times. The chain has TRBV4-3 and TRBJ1-5; 10 nucleotides agree with TRBD1. The germline V gene has CDR1 LGHNA and CDR2 YSLEER. This CDR3 is 14 amino acids long. The ends lost 4 bases at V and 7 bases at J; junction bases unmatched: 4. The CDR3 DNA is TGCGCCAGCAGCCGCGGACAGGGGGGCCAGCCCCAGCATTTT. It yields the protein CASSRGQGGQPQHF.

This chain's CDR3 is CAWSVGYRIPVVQYF. CDR3 DNA sequence: TGTGCCTGGAGTGTGGGGTATCGAATACCTGTAGTTCAGTACTTC. The gene calls are TRBV30 and TRBJ2-4; D gene unclear. The germline gives CDR1 GTSNPN, CDR2 SVGIG (reference sequence). This CDR3 has 15 residues. Trimming shortened V by 0 bases and J by 11 bases, and 20 bases separated the two germline ends.

The chain is built from TRBV15 and TRBJ1-1; D not resolved. This CDR3 is 19 amino acids long. V was cut by 3 bases and J by 0 bases, with 23 bases left in between. Germline CDR1 is LNHNV and CDR2 is YYDKDF (reference sequence). The CDR3: CATSRNMLNRVLMNTEAFF. CDR3 nucleotide sequence: TGTGCCACCAGCAGGAACATGCTTAACCGAGTCCTCATGAACACTGAAGCTTTCTTT.

V and J are TRBV28 and TRBJ2-1, with 7 bases fitting TRBD2. V was clipped by 2 bases and J by 8 bases; unmatched bases: 9. Germline-derived CDR1 and CDR2 are MDHEN and SYDVKM. The CDR3 spans 15 residues. For the CDR3, the DNA is TGTGCCAGCAGTTTAATGTCTAGCGGAGCCGATGAGCAGTTCTTC. This gives the protein CASSLMSSGADEQFF.

This sequence joins TRBV11-2 and TRBJ2-3; the D is unclear. Germline CDR1 SGHAT, CDR2 FQNNGV. This CDR3 has 13 amino acids. V shed 5 bases and J shed 1 base, with 7 bases lying between them. The CDR3 is CASSDGGTDTQYF. The CDR3 region has the DNA TGTGCCAGCAGCGATGGCGGCACAGATACGCAGTATTTT.

V usage is TRBV4-3 and J usage is TRBJ2-3; no firm D call. The CDR3 has 15 residues. V lost 4 bases and J 1 base, leaving 12 bases between the germline ends. CDR1 is LGHNA, CDR2 YSLEER, per germline. CDR3 in DNA: TGCGCCAGCAGCCCGACCCAAGTTGGCACAGATACGCAGTATTTT. This sequence encodes CASSPTQVGTDTQYF.

This rearrangement joins TRBV6-1 to TRBJ1-1, with a possible D match to TRBD1 (6 bases). CDR3 length: 15 amino acids. Trimming shortened V by 1 base and J by 2 bases, and 11 bases separated the two germline ends. Germline V gives CDR1 MNHNS, CDR2 SASEGT. In nucleotides, the CDR3 is TGTGCCAGCAGTGAAGTACAGGGACGAAACACTGAAGCTTTCTTT. This encodes CASSEVQGRNTEAFF.

The chain employs TRBV6-4 and TRBJ2-1; 14 bases line up with TRBD2. Germline CDR1 reads MRHNA; CDR2 reads SNTAGT. Trimming at V came to 6 bases and at J to 4 bases, leaving 14 bases not matched to a gene. The CDR3 loop spans 19 amino acids. Written as DNA, the CDR3 is TGTGCCAGCAGCGCCACCGGGACTAGCGGGAGCGGGGGTTACAATGAGCAGTTCTTC. Protein: CASSATGTSGSGGYNEQFF.

V is TRBV28 and J is TRBJ1-4, with D possibly being TRBD1 (6 bases). Deletions cut 4 bases from V and 3 bases from J, with 12 bases between. The CDR3 is made up of 15 amino acids. Germline V gives CDR1 MDHEN, CDR2 SYDVKM. The CDR3 loop is CASSSTGPSNEKLFF. The CDR3 DNA sequence: TGTGCCAGCAGTTCCACAGGGCCGTCTAATGAAAAACTGTTTTTT.

In its sample, this clone was seen once. The rearrangement uses TRBV2 and TRBJ1-5; 8 bases are shared with TRBD1. The J segment lost 7 bases and the V segment lost 1 base, leaving 12 bases of the junction unmatched. The CDR3 covers 17 residues. The germline gives CDR1 SNHLY, CDR2 FYNNEI. Written as DNA, the CDR3 is TGTGCCAGCAGTGAAGTTCTAACCGGACAGGGTTACCAGCCCCAGCATTTT. Protein: CASSEVLTGQGYQPQHF.

The V and J genes are TRBV7-8 and TRBJ2-7, with D perhaps being TRBD1 or TRBD2 (5 bases each). The CDR3 consists of 17 residues. Trimming took off 0 bases at V and 3 bases at J, with 18 bases between the two ends. The germline gives CDR1 SGHVS, CDR2 FQNEAQ. CDR3 in amino acids: CASSLAIRVGTDYEQYF. The DNA of the CDR3 is TGTGCCAGCAGCTTAGCGATTCGTGTCGGGACCGACTACGAGCAGTACTTC. The full variable domain, completed using reference TRBV7-8 and TRBJ2-7, is GAGVSQSPRYKVAKRGQDVALRCDPISGHVSLFWYQQALGQGPEFLTYFQNEAQLDKSGLPSDRFFAERPEGSVSTLKIQRTQQEDSAVYLCASSLAIRVGTDYEQYFGPGTRLTVT.

The chain employs TRBV29-1 and TRBJ2-1, with D tentatively TRBD2 (6 bases). The V end lost 0 bases, the J end lost 4 bases, and 10 bases lay between the germline ends. The CDR3 length is 14 residues. Germline CDR1 and CDR2: SQVTM and ANQGSEA. DNA of the CDR3: TGCAGCGTTGAAGAAGATGGGGGGTACAATGAGCAGTTCTTC. Protein product: CSVEEDGGYNEQFF.

The CDR3 sequence: CASNGQGFYEQYF. The CDR3 nucleotides read TGTGCCAGCAACGGACAGGGCTTCTACGAGCAGTACTTC. This chain uses TRBV5-5 with TRBJ2-7; 8 bases agree with TRBD1. The CDR3 extends over 13 amino acids. Germline lookup yields CDR1 SGHKS and CDR2 YYEKEE (reference sequence). J was trimmed by 3 bases and V by 6 bases; bases with no gene match: 5.

The gene calls are TRBV10-3 and TRBJ1-5; 9 nucleotides line up with TRBD1. The CDR3 sequence is 17 residues long. J was trimmed by 0 bases and V by 0 bases; bases with no gene match: 3. Germline V gene data show CDR1 as ENHRY and CDR2 as SYGVKD. The CDR3 spells CAISESAGQGSNQPQHF. CDR3 DNA sequence: TGTGCCATCAGTGAGTCCGCGGGACAGGGTAGCAATCAGCCCCAGCATTTT.

The count of this clone is one. V usage is TRBV6-1 and J usage is TRBJ2-4, with D tentatively TRBD2 (7 bases). Deletions cut 3 bases from V and 3 bases from J, with 12 bases between. The CDR3 spans 15 residues. Looked up from germline, CDR1 is MNHNS and CDR2 is SASEGT. CDR3 nucleotide sequence: TGTGCCAGCAGTGATCGGGGGGCATACAAAAACATTCAGTACTTC. Encoded protein: CASSDRGAYKNIQYF.

The chain recombines TRBV6-5 with TRBJ2-3; no clear D. The CDR3 length is 15 residues. Deletions cut 0 bases from V and 1 base from J, with 8 bases between. Germline V gives CDR1 MNHEY, CDR2 SVGAGI. CDR3 sequence reads: CASSYSSYGTDTQYF. The CDR3 bases are TGTGCCAGCAGTTACTCTAGCTACGGCACAGATACGCAGTATTTT.

This clone was seen once. The genes are TRBV6-5 and TRBJ1-2; possible D gene TRBD1, 6 bases. The CDR3 contains 13 residues. Between the trimmed V and J ends, which lost 4 bases and 4 bases, there was a span of 10 bases. Germline CDR1 MNHEY, CDR2 SVGAGI. In DNA form, the CDR3 reads TGTGCCAGCAGTTCACAGGGTGGCTATGGCTACACCTTC. Translating gives CASSSQGGYGYTF.

The V and J genes are TRBV27 and TRBJ2-7, with 7 bases aligning to TRBD1. After removal of 2 bases from V and 3 bases from J, the junction contained 4 bases not matched to a gene. The CDR3 has 14 amino acids. In germline, CDR1 is MNHEY, CDR2 SMNVEV (reference sequence). The DNA of the CDR3 is TGTGCCAGCAGTTTACGCAGGGGGAGCTACGAGCAGTACTTC. Protein sequence: CASSLRRGSYEQYF.

The rearrangement links TRBV7-6 to TRBJ2-1, with D hard to call. From germline, CDR1 is SGHVS and CDR2 FNYEAQ. V lost 1 base and J 7 bases, leaving 14 bases between the germline ends. CDR3 size: 15 residues. CDR3 in DNA: TGTGCCAGCAGCTTAGAGTTCTCCTCCGGGAATGAGCAGTTCTTC. Translating gives CASSLEFSSGNEQFF.

The gene calls are TRBV27 and TRBJ2-1; TRBD1 is a possible D gene (6 bases). The V end lost 4 bases, the J end lost 1 base, and 11 bases lay between the germline ends. The CDR3 is 15 residues long. Germline-derived CDR1 and CDR2 are MNHEY and SMNVEV (reference sequence). CDR3 protein: CASSSAQGSYNEQFF. The CDR3 DNA is TGTGCCAGCAGTTCGGCACAGGGATCCTACAATGAGCAGTTCTTC.